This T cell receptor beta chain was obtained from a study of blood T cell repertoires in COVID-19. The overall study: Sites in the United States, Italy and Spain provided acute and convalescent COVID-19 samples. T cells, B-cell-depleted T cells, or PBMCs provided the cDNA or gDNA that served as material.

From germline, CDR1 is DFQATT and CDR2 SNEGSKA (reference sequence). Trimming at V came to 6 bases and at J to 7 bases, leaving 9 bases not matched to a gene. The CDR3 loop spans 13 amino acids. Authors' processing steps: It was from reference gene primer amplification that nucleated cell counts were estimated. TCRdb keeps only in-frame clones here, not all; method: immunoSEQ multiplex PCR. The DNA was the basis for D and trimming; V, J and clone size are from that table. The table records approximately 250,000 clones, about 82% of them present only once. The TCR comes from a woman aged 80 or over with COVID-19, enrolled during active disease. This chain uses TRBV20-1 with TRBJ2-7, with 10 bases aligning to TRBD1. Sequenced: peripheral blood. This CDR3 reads CSASGTGAQEQYF. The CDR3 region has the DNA TGCAGTGCCAGTGGGACAGGGGCGCAAGAGCAGTACTTC.